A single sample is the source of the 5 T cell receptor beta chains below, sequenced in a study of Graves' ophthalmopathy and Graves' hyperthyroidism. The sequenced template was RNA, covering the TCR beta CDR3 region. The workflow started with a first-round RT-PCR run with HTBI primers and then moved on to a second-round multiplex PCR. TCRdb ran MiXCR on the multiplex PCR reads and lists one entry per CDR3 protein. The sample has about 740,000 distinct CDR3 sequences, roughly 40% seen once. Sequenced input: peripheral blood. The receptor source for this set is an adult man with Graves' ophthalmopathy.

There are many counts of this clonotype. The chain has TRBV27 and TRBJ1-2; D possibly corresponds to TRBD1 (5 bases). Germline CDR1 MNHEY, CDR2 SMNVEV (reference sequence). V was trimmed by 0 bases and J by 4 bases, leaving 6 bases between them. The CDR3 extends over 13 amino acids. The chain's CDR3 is CASSLSGVYGYTF. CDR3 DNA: TGTGCCAGCAGTTTATCAGGGGTCTATGGCTACACCTTC.

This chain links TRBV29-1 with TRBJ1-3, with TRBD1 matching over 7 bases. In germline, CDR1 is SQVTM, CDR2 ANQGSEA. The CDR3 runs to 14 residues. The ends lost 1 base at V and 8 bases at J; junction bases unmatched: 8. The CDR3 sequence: CSVEGQGGGYTIYF. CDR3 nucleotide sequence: TGCAGCGTTGAAGGACAGGGTGGAGGCTACACCATATATTTT. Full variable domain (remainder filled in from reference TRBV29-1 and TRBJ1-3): SAVISQKPSRDICQRGTSLTIQCQVDSQVTMMFWYRQQPGQSLTLIATANQGSEATYESGFVIDKFPISRPNLTFSTLTVSNMSPEDSSIYLCSVEGQGGGYTIYFGEGSWLTVV.

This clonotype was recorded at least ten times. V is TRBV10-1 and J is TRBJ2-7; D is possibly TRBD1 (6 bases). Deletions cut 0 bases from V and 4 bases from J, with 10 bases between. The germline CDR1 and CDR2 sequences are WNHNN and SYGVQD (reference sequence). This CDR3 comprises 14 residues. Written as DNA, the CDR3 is TGCGCCAGCAGTGAGTCTTCCAGGGGATACGAGCAGTACTTC. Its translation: CASSESSRGYEQYF.

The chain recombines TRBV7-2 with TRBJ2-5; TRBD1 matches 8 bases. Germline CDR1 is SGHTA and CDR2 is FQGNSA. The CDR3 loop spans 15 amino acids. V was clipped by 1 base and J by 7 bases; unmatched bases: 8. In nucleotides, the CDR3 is TGTGCCAGCAGCTTAGGAGCAGGGGGCAGAGGGACCCAGTACTTC. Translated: CASSLGAGGRGTQYF.

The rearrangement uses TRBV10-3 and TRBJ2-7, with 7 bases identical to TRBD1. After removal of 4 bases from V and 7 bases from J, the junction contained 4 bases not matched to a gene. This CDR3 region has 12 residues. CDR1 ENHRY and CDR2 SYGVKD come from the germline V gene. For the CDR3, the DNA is TGTGCCATCAGTGCCACAGGGGAGGAGCAGTACTTC. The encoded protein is CAISATGEEQYF.